The T cell receptor beta chain described here comes from a study of CD8+ T cells in alopecia areata. Whole-study findings and limits: Both scalp clonality and the expanded CD8+ clones among the top 100 showed a significant decrease with tofacitinib. It was less clear whether patients shared TCRs than it was in mice, possibly because of HLA. Normal skin contains resident alphabeta T cells, and these are also sequenced in scalp samples.

cDNA reverse transcribed from extracted RNA served as the sequencing template. TCRdb keeps only in-frame clones here, not all; method: immunoSEQ multiplex PCR. Of around 200,000 clones listed, approximately 53% are singletons. The treatment: oral pan-JAK inhibitor, 5-10 mg twice daily. As to this clone: Its antigen is unknown.

The CDR3 covers 13 residues. CDR1 is SGHRS and CDR2 is YFSETQ in the germline V gene. Trimming pared 5 bases from V and 4 bases from J, leaving 12 bases between. The clonotype originates from a human donor with alopecia areata. The sequences come from CD8+ T cells sorted from blood, collected at week 24, from a patient treated with tofacitinib. This rearrangement joins TRBV5-1 to TRBJ1-2; D may be TRBD1 (5 bases). Here the CDR3 reads CASSYDSPYGYTF. CDR3 bases: TGCGCCAGCAGTTACGACAGTCCCTATGGCTACACCTTC. Variable domain in full (rest from reference TRBV5-1 and TRBJ1-2): KAGVTQTPRYLIKTRGQQVTLSCSPISGHRSVSWYQQTPGQGLQFLFEYFSETQRNKGNFPGRFSGRQFSNSRSEMNVSTLELGDSALYLCASSYDSPYGYTFGSGTRLTVV.